Listed here are 18 T cell receptor beta chains from one sample, sequenced in a study of cytomegalovirus exposure and HLA in healthy donors. PCR involved 60 Vbeta and 13 Jbeta primers. The method was immunoSEQ multiplex PCR; TCRdb's version includes in-frame clones alone and lacks a portion of them. The profile covers roughly 190,000 clones, with around three quarters appearing a single time and less than 2% taken by the ten largest. Sequencing input: PBMCs. Receptors were obtained from a woman aged 25 to 39 in good health and CMV-seronegative.

This chain uses TRBV5-1 with TRBJ2-7, with TRBD2 identical over 7 bases. The junction had 4 bases not matched to a gene; V was cut back by 4 bases and J by 3 bases. CDR1 and CDR2 (germline): SGHRS, YFSETQ. This CDR3 has 13 residues. The CDR3 reads CASSTRGGYEQYF. The CDR3 bases are TGCGCCAGCAGCACTCGCGGGGGCTACGAGCAGTACTTC.

A note on this clone: Germline and junction disagree at one end, which may indicate a read error. This sequence joins TRBV4-2 and TRBJ1-4; tentatively, D is TRBD1 (6 bases). The CDR3 totals 14 residues. CDR1 LGHNA and CDR2 YNFKEQ come from the germline V gene. For the CDR3, the DNA is TGTGCCAGCAGCCAAGATCAAGCCCCGGGACATGTCTCTTTC. Translated: CASSQDQAPGHVSF.

This chain uses TRBV7-8 with TRBJ1-1, with D unresolved. V lost 2 bases, J lost 5 bases, and 9 bases lay in between. Germline loops: CDR1 SGHVS, CDR2 FQNEAQ. The CDR3 has 13 residues. CDR3 DNA: TGTGCCAGCAGCTTAAAGTCGGGGACTGAAGCTTTCTTT. Translation: CASSLKSGTEAFF.

The chain joins TRBV18 to TRBJ1-6; no firm D call. With 3 bases removed from V and 7 bases from J, the gap between germline ends came to 10 bases. The germline V gene encodes CDR1 KGHSH and CDR2 LQKENI. This CDR3 has 14 residues. The CDR3 protein is CASSPTERNSPLHF. CDR3 in DNA: TGTGCCAGCTCACCCACAGAGCGGAATTCACCCCTCCACTTT.

The rearrangement uses TRBV2 and TRBJ1-1; D possibly corresponds to TRBD1 (5 bases). Germline CDR1 SNHLY, CDR2 FYNNEI. This CDR3 region has 16 residues. Trimming took 1 base from V and 0 from J, leaving 12 bases between them. The CDR3 reads CASSEDGAVVNTEAFF. The DNA for the CDR3 is TGTGCCAGCAGTGAAGATGGGGCCGTAGTGAACACTGAAGCTTTCTTT.

The chain recombines TRBV7-9 with TRBJ1-5; no definite D call. The CDR3 spans 14 residues. V was trimmed by 5 bases and J by 2 bases, leaving 10 bases between them. CDR1 and CDR2 (germline): SEHNR, FQNEAQ (reference sequence). CDR3 sequence (DNA): TGTGCCAGCAGCCGCGCCGAAGGCAATCAGCCCCAGCATTTT. Translation gives CASSRAEGNQPQHF.

The chain uses TRBV9 and TRBJ2-3; no clear D gene. Germline assignment: CDR1 SGDLS and CDR2 YYNGEE. V lost 0 bases and J lost 4, with 9 bases in between. The CDR3 covers 14 residues. The CDR3, as DNA: TGTGCCAGCAGCGTAGTGCACTCGCCAGATACGCAGTATTTT. This encodes CASSVVHSPDTQYF.

V is TRBV7-9 and J is TRBJ2-1; perhaps TRBD1 as D (5 bases). V dropped 4 bases and J dropped 0 bases, with 10 bases sitting between them. The germline CDR1 and CDR2 sequences are SEHNR and FQNEAQ (reference sequence). The CDR3 totals 15 residues. The CDR3 bases are TGTGCCAGCAGCTCGACAGTCCTCTCCTACAATGAGCAGTTCTTC. Protein: CASSSTVLSYNEQFF.

The DNA for the CDR3 is TGTGCCAGCAGCCAACATAGGGACACTAGGATTCGGGATACGCAGTATTTT. This translates into CASSQHRDTRIRDTQYF. The chain uses TRBV4-2 and TRBJ2-3; D may be TRBD1 (6 bases). The CDR3 is 17 residues long. Trimming took off 2 bases at V and 6 bases at J, with 21 bases between the two ends. The germline CDR1 and CDR2 sequences are LGHNA and YNFKEQ.

This rearrangement joins TRBV27 to TRBJ2-7; 11 bases match TRBD2. Trimming removed 9 bases from V and 2 bases from J; junction bases left unmatched: 3. Germline-derived CDR1 and CDR2 are MNHEY and SMNVEV (reference sequence). CDR3 length: 13 amino acids. This CDR3 reads CARKGLAAYEQYF. The CDR3 DNA sequence: TGTGCCAGAAAGGGACTAGCGGCCTACGAGCAGTACTTC.

The chain couples TRBV19 to TRBJ2-3; 11 nucleotides align to TRBD2. CDR3 length: 16 residues. The V gene end was trimmed by 3 bases and the J gene end by 6 bases; junction bases not matched to a gene: 8. Looked up from germline, CDR1 is LNHDA and CDR2 is SQIVND (reference sequence). CDR3 sequence reads: CASSIGTSGLGDTQYF. In DNA, the CDR3 is TGTGCCAGTAGTATCGGGACTAGCGGACTGGGTGATACGCAGTATTTT.

V gene TRBV6-1 combines with J gene TRBJ2-7; perhaps TRBD1 as D (6 bases). The CDR3 is 13 amino acids. Trimming left V 5 bases short and J 2 bases short, with 10 bases between. The germline V gene has CDR1 MNHNS and CDR2 SASEGT. DNA of the CDR3: TGTGCCAGCAGTCGGGCAGGGGCCTACGAGCAGTACTTC. Residues: CASSRAGAYEQYF.

V is TRBV5-4 and J is TRBJ1-2; TRBD1 might be the D (6 bases). Trimming took off 1 base at V and 1 base at J, with 17 bases between the two ends. The germline V gene has CDR1 SGHNT and CDR2 YYREEE (reference sequence). CDR3 length: 17 amino acids. The CDR3: CASSLLPTRQDNYGYTF. The CDR3 region has the DNA TGTGCCAGCAGCTTGCTTCCCACTAGACAGGATAACTATGGCTACACCTTC.

The V gene is TRBV2, the J gene TRBJ2-2; D is perhaps TRBD2 (6 bases). CDR3 size: 16 residues. The germline CDR1 and CDR2 sequences are SNHLY and FYNNEI. V lost 8 bases, J lost 2 bases, and 18 bases lay in between. The CDR3 loop is CASYRGSGRNTGELFF. In DNA form, the CDR3 reads TGTGCCAGCTACCGGGGGTCAGGGAGAAACACCGGGGAGCTGTTTTTT.

This clone was picked up one time. Here the CDR3 reads CASRLLASSYEQYF. The CDR3 coding sequence is TGTGCCAGCAGGCTACTAGCGTCCTCCTACGAGCAGTACTTC. This rearrangement joins TRBV7-8 to TRBJ2-7; 7 bases map to TRBD2. Germline-derived CDR1 and CDR2 are SGHVS and FQNEAQ. V dropped 6 bases and J dropped 0; count of bases not matched to a gene: 5. This CDR3 has 14 amino acids.

In this sample, this clone turned up a few times. CDR3 residues: CASSRHRDRTSYEQYF. As DNA, the CDR3 is TGTGCCAGCAGTAGACACCGGGACAGGACCTCCTACGAGCAGTACTTC. The chain has TRBV7-2 and TRBJ2-7; TRBD1 matches 8 bases. CDR1 is SGHTA and CDR2 is FQGNSA in the germline V gene. The ends lost 6 bases at V and 0 bases at J; junction bases unmatched: 10. The length of the CDR3 is 16 residues.

The chain is built from TRBV6-5 and TRBJ1-2; no clear D. The CDR3 runs to 16 residues. The germline gives CDR1 MNHEY, CDR2 SVGAGI. V was trimmed by 0 bases and J by 4 bases, leaving 15 bases between them. DNA of the CDR3: TGTGCCAGCAGTTACTCGAGGAAAGACCAGAGCTATGGCTACACCTTC. This gives the protein CASSYSRKDQSYGYTF.

The chain employs TRBV5-4 and TRBJ2-7, with D tentatively TRBD2 (7 bases). The CDR3 runs 15 residues. Trimming pared 4 bases from V and 0 bases from J, leaving 14 bases between. The germline V gene has CDR1 SGHNT and CDR2 YYREEE (reference sequence). CDR3 protein: CASSQGRGGSYEQYF. In DNA form, the CDR3 reads TGTGCCAGCAGCCAGGGAAGGGGGGGCTCCTACGAGCAGTACTTC.